This entry lists 26 T cell receptor beta chains sequenced from one sample in a study of OX40 agonist ivuxolimab in advanced cancers. Clones were read by immunoSEQ multiplex PCR, and TCRdb kept only the in-frame ones, dropping some. The sample contains tens of thousands of clones, 85% to 90% of which appear only once. Sequencing was performed on CD4+ or CD8+ T cells sorted from blood, taken in a trial of the OX40 agonist ivuxolimab. All receptors come from an adult with an advanced solid tumor such as melanoma, head and neck, liver or kidney cancer.

This clone has a single count. The rearrangement joins TRBV7-3 to TRBJ2-2, with TRBD2 as a possible D gene (6 bases). V lost 2 bases to trimming and J lost 6 bases, with 7 bases between them. This CDR3 comprises 13 residues. CDR1 SGHTA and CDR2 FQGTGA come from the germline V gene. CDR3 in amino acids: CASSLGGSGELFF. The CDR3 nucleotides are TGTGCCAGCAGCTTAGGAGGGTCCGGGGAGCTGTTTTTT.

The rearrangement uses TRBV18 and TRBJ2-7; D gene unclear. The CDR3 loop spans 11 amino acids. The V end lost 6 bases, the J end lost 4 bases, and 7 bases lay between the germline ends. Germline CDR1 is KGHSH and CDR2 is LQKENI. The CDR3 reads CASSLNYEQYF. In DNA, the CDR3 is TGTGCCAGCTCGCTAAATTACGAGCAGTACTTC.

The chain combines TRBV6-5 with TRBJ1-2; tentatively, D is TRBD1 (6 bases). The length of the CDR3 is 14 residues. Germline CDR1 is MNHEY and CDR2 is SVGAGI. Between the trimmed V and J ends, which lost 5 bases and 4 bases, there was a span of 14 bases. In DNA form, the CDR3 reads TGTGCCAGCAGTCTCGGGACACTGGCCTATGGCTACACCTTC. Protein product: CASSLGTLAYGYTF.

Only one count was recorded for this clone. The chain carries TRBV6-4 and TRBJ1-5; D not resolved. The V gene's germline CDR1 is MRHNA and CDR2 SNTAGT. The length of the CDR3 is 13 residues. The V and J ends lost 5 bases and 3 bases respectively, with 8 bases between them. CDR3: CASSTQINQPQHF. DNA for the CDR3: TGTGCCAGCAGTACACAGATCAATCAGCCCCAGCATTTT.

This clone was picked up many times. This chain uses TRBV19 with TRBJ1-1; TRBD1 is a possible D gene (6 bases). The CDR3 loop spans 15 amino acids. Trimming shortened V by 3 bases and J by 5 bases, and 16 bases separated the two germline ends. The germline gives CDR1 LNHDA, CDR2 SQIVND (reference sequence). CDR3 sequence: CASSMKGGSGTEAFF. Written as DNA, the CDR3 is TGTGCCAGTAGTATGAAGGGGGGTTCGGGGACTGAAGCTTTCTTT.

This chain uses TRBV6-5 with TRBJ1-1, with D possibly matching TRBD1 (6 bases). Germline assignment: CDR1 MNHEY and CDR2 SVGAGI. Trimming cost V 9 bases and J 7 bases, with 18 bases left between them. The CDR3 has 13 residues. CDR3 nucleotide sequence: TGTGCCAGTTTGCGGGGGGGGCGGAGTGAAGCTTTCTTT. This sequence encodes CASLRGGRSEAFF.

The gene calls are TRBV19 and TRBJ1-1; D ambiguous. This CDR3 has 14 residues. Trimming removed 0 bases from V and 4 bases from J, with 9 bases in between. Germline V gives CDR1 LNHDA, CDR2 SQIVND (reference sequence). CDR3 protein: CASSIDSKGTEAFF. The CDR3 region has the DNA TGTGCCAGTAGTATAGACAGTAAAGGCACTGAAGCTTTCTTT.

The J gene is TRBJ2-5, the V gene TRBV6-5; no clear D. V was shortened by 0 bases and J by 5 bases, with 13 bases between the two germline ends. Germline-derived CDR1 and CDR2 are MNHEY and SVGAGI. This CDR3 is built from 15 residues. In DNA, the CDR3 is TGTGCCAGCAGTTACTCATGGGGAAATCGCGAGACCCAGTACTTC. It encodes CASSYSWGNRETQYF.

This clone appeared a few times. V and J are TRBV19 and TRBJ1-1, with 7 bases fitting TRBD1. Germline loops: CDR1 LNHDA, CDR2 SQIVND (reference sequence). The junction had 9 bases not matched to a gene; V was cut back by 7 bases and J by 1 base. CDR3 length: 15 residues. Here the CDR3 reads CASIKRTGENTEAFF. The CDR3 nucleotides are TGTGCCAGTATCAAACGGACAGGCGAGAACACTGAAGCTTTCTTT.

On this clone itself: Sequence at one end of the junction differs from germline and may be a read error. The chain couples TRBV6-4 to TRBJ1-2; 7 bases map to TRBD1. From germline, CDR1 is MRHNA and CDR2 SNTAGT. CDR3 length equals 14 residues. In DNA form, the CDR3 reads TGTGCCAGCAGAGACTACAGACAGGGCGGGGGCTACACCTTC. Residues: CASRDYRQGGGYTF.

The chain employs TRBV18 and TRBJ1-2; TRBD1 is a possible D gene (5 bases). Germline V gene lookup returns CDR1 KGHSH and CDR2 LQKENI. V was clipped by 3 bases and J by 1 base, with 18 bases between them. This CDR3 comprises 17 residues. The chain's CDR3 is CASSPAGPGQFNYGYTF. CDR3 DNA: TGTGCCAGCTCACCCGCTGGGCCAGGGCAATTTAACTATGGCTACACCTTC.

This clone has more than one count but fewer than ten. J is TRBJ1-5 and V is TRBV7-8, with 7 bases that match TRBD1. The CDR3 runs 15 residues. V was pared by 5 bases and J by 2 bases, with 6 bases of the junction left unmatched. Germline lookup yields CDR1 SGHVS and CDR2 FQNEAQ. Written as DNA, the CDR3 is TGTGCCAGCAGCCTACAGGGGACGGGCAATCAGCCCCAGCATTTT. Translated: CASSLQGTGNQPQHF.

This chain uses TRBV30 with TRBJ2-4; D not resolved. This CDR3 has 13 amino acids. Trimming stripped 3 bases from V and 4 bases from J, with 10 bases between. CDR1 and CDR2 from the germline V gene are GTSNPN and SVGIG (reference sequence). CDR3 sequence reads: CAWRSWSKNIQYF. CDR3 coding DNA: TGTGCCTGGAGGTCCTGGTCAAAAAACATTCAGTACTTC.

This clone was picked up one time. DNA of the CDR3: TGTGCCAGCAGTTCGTATAATTCACCCCTCCACTTT. This translates into CASSSYNSPLHF. V is TRBV6-1 and J is TRBJ1-6, with unresolved D. Germline values: CDR1 MNHNS, CDR2 SASEGT. Trimming shortened V by 5 bases and J by 4 bases, and 3 bases separated the two germline ends. The CDR3 is 12 residues long.

The CDR3 sequence: CASSVRRNTGELFF. The CDR3 DNA is TGTGCCAGCAGCGTGAGAAGAAACACCGGGGAGCTGTTTTTT. The J gene is TRBJ2-2, the V gene TRBV5-4; D gene uncertain. The ends were cut back, 4 bases at V and 2 bases at J, with 9 bases in the middle. Per germline, CDR1 SGHNT and CDR2 YYREEE (reference sequence). The CDR3 contains 14 residues.

This sequence joins TRBV6-5 and TRBJ2-7; D is perhaps TRBD2 (5 bases). CDR1 is MNHEY, CDR2 SVGAGI, per germline. Trimming took off 2 bases at V and 6 bases at J, with 14 bases between the two ends. The CDR3 is made up of 14 amino acids. The CDR3 sequence: CASSYVSGLGEQYF. For the CDR3, the DNA is TGTGCCAGCAGTTACGTATCGGGGTTGGGCGAGCAGTACTTC.

The genes are TRBV6-6 and TRBJ1-1, with 8 bases lining up with TRBD1. This CDR3 spans 16 amino acids. J was trimmed by 4 bases and V by 1 base; bases with no gene match: 8. The germline V gene encodes CDR1 MNHNY and CDR2 SVGAGI (reference sequence). CDR3 in DNA: TGTGCCAGCAGTTACTACACAGGGGGTATTGGCACTGAAGCTTTCTTT. Residues: CASSYYTGGIGTEAFF.

This chain links TRBV9 with TRBJ2-1; TRBD1 or TRBD2 may be the D gene (6 bases each). CDR3 size: 14 residues. V lost 3 bases and J 2 bases, leaving 9 bases between the germline ends. The germline V gene encodes CDR1 SGDLS and CDR2 YYNGEE. The CDR3 DNA sequence: TGTGCCAGCAGCGGGGGGGCGGCCTACAATGAGCAGTTCTTC. Amino acid sequence: CASSGGAAYNEQFF.

The J gene is TRBJ1-4, the V gene TRBV30; no firm D call. The CDR3 length is 13 residues. CDR1 and CDR2 (germline): GTSNPN, SVGIG (reference sequence). V was cut by 1 base and J by 12 bases, with 15 bases left in between. Here the CDR3 reads CAWSGEGLRELFF. For the CDR3, the DNA is TGTGCCTGGAGTGGGGAAGGGTTAAGGGAACTGTTTTTT.

The chain couples TRBV5-1 to TRBJ2-5; D is undetermined. The CDR3 sequence is 13 residues long. The V gene's germline CDR1 is SGHRS and CDR2 YFSETQ. V was cut by 4 bases and J by 2 bases, with 9 bases left in between. CDR3 bases: TGCGCCAGCAGCATAGCTCCTCAAGAGACCCAGTACTTC. Residues: CASSIAPQETQYF.

The chain couples TRBV7-2 to TRBJ2-1, with TRBD2 matching 8 bases. V lost 4 bases, J lost 6 bases, and 8 bases stayed unmatched. The CDR3 has 15 residues. Looked up from germline, CDR1 is SGHTA and CDR2 is FQGNSA. CDR3 amino acids: CASSSQTSVGNEQFF. The CDR3 region has the DNA TGTGCCAGCAGCTCGCAGACTAGCGTCGGCAATGAGCAGTTCTTC.

V is TRBV6-5 and J is TRBJ2-7; maybe TRBD2 (5 bases). Germline loops: CDR1 MNHEY, CDR2 SVGAGI. Trimming took off 2 bases at V and 7 bases at J, with 12 bases between the two ends. The CDR3 runs 13 residues. For the CDR3, the DNA is TGTGCCAGCAGTTACCGAGGATCGGGGGAGCAGTACTTC. Its protein is CASSYRGSGEQYF.

The chain has TRBV6-5 and TRBJ2-3; tentatively, D is TRBD2 (6 bases). Germline CDR1 MNHEY, CDR2 SVGAGI. V was clipped by 5 bases and J by 0 bases, with 9 bases between them. The CDR3 has 14 amino acids. CDR3 in DNA: TGTGCCAGCAGTCGGGACTTTAGCACAGATACGCAGTATTTT. Translating it yields CASSRDFSTDTQYF.

This clone was seen only a few times. V usage is TRBV18 and J usage is TRBJ1-5; tentative D call: TRBD1 (5 bases). The length of the CDR3 is 17 residues. V was cut by 2 bases and J by 0 bases, with 14 bases left in between. Germline CDR1 is KGHSH and CDR2 is LQKENI. The chain's CDR3 is CASSPTIRGLSNQPQHF. For the CDR3, the DNA is TGTGCCAGCTCACCAACTATTAGGGGACTTAGCAATCAGCCCCAGCATTTT.

The chain carries TRBV6-7 and TRBJ2-4, with TRBD2 matching over 10 bases. TRBV6-7 is an open reading frame whose function is uncertain. The CDR3 contains 19 residues. J lost 2 bases, V lost 2 bases, and 12 bases had no gene match. The CDR3 DNA follows: TGTGCCAGCAGTTACCCTCATTCACAGCGGGAGGGCCCCAAAAACATTCAGTACTTC. This sequence encodes CASSYPHSQREGPKNIQYF.

The CDR3 loop reads CASSLVIGTSVETQYF. In DNA, the CDR3 is TGTGCCAGCAGCTTGGTGATAGGGACTAGCGTAGAGACCCAGTACTTC. V gene TRBV5-4 combines with J gene TRBJ2-5; 10 bases map to TRBD2. The J segment lost 4 bases and the V segment lost 0 bases, leaving 6 bases of the junction unmatched. Per germline, CDR1 SGHNT and CDR2 YYREEE (reference sequence). The CDR3 has 16 amino acids.